Listed below are T cell receptor beta chains from one sample, sequenced in a study of T cells in localized non-small cell lung cancer. Produced via immunoSEQ multiplex PCR; TCRdb's table is partial and in-frame only. The table has roughly 86,000 clones, 84% seen once. This specimen was peripheral blood, taken before any cancer treatment. The receptor source for this set is a man aged 35 to 70 with stage I lung adenocarcinoma. Both conserved end residues are part of each CDR3. Each record gives: J gene, D gene, V gene, clone size, CDR3 DNA, CDR3 protein. A D gene is named only where the DNA matches it firmly. A clone size is listed for some rows: how often the clone was seen (once, few, many), or a class if it is expanded.

>TRBJ1-5|TRBD1|TRBV27|NA
TGTGCCAGCAGTTTATCGTGGACAGGAATTCAGCCCCAGCATTTT
CASSLSWTGIQPQHF
>TRBJ2-3|TRBD2|TRBV11-2|NA
TGTGCCAGCAGGGTAGCGGGAGAAACAGATACGCAGTATTTT
CASRVAGETDTQYF
>TRBJ2-3|NA|TRBV5-4|NA
TGTGCCAGCAGCTCCCCGGCCAGAGGCACAGATACGCAGTATTTT
CASSSPARGTDTQYF
>TRBJ2-7|NA|TRBV7-9|NA
TGTGCCAGCAGCTCCCTGGGCGGGATCTACGAGCAGTACTTC
CASSSLGGIYEQYF
>TRBJ2-2|NA|TRBV10-1|NA
TGCGCCAGCAGTAGGGGGAACACCGGGGAGCTGTTTTTT
CASSRGNTGELFF
>TRBJ1-1|NA|TRBV4-3|NA
TGCGCCAGCAGCCAAGATATCCAGCACACTGAAGCTTTCTTT
CASSQDIQHTEAFF
>TRBJ1-5|NA|TRBV30|NA
TGTGCCTGGAGTTCGGGGGACAATCAGCCCCAGCATTTT
CAWSSGDNQPQHF
>TRBJ2-5|TRBD1|TRBV5-5|NA
TGTGCCAGCAGCTTAGGGCCGGGGACAGGGGGTGAGACCCAGTACTTC
CASSLGPGTGGETQYF
>TRBJ2-7|NA|TRBV18|NA
TGTGCCAGCTCACCGACCCAGGGGTCCTACGAGCAGTACTTC
CASSPTQGSYEQYF
>TRBJ2-3|NA|TRBV27|NA
TGTGCCAGCAGTCCCCCAACAGATACGCAGTATTTT
CASSPPTDTQYF
>TRBJ1-2|NA|TRBV9|NA
TGTGCCAGCAGCGTCCGGGGGGCGCCGCATGGCTACACCTTC
CASSVRGAPHGYTF
>TRBJ2-7|NA|TRBV9|NA
TGTGCCAGCAGCCCCTCGGACAACGGGATCTACGAGCAGTACTTC
CASSPSDNGIYEQYF
>TRBJ1-1|NA|TRBV28|NA
TGTGCCAGCAACCGACCGGGGCGGGGAATCATAACTGAAGCTTTCTTT
CASNRPGRGIITEAFF
>TRBJ2-7|NA|TRBV7-2|NA
TGTGCCAGCAGCTTAGGTAGCGGTCCCCTCTACGAGCAGTACTTC
CASSLGSGPLYEQYF
>TRBJ2-6|NA|TRBV11-2|few
TGTGCCAGCAGCTTAGCATTTGCCAGCTCTGGGGCCAACGTCCTGACTTTC
CASSLAFASSGANVLTF
>TRBJ1-4|NA|TRBV14|NA
TGTGCCAGCAGCCAAGATCTGGGCGGCGAAAAACTGTTTTTT
CASSQDLGGEKLFF
>TRBJ1-2|NA|TRBV7-9|NA
TGTGCCAGCAGCTTAACCACCTTCTATGGCTACACCTTC
CASSLTTFYGYTF
>TRBJ2-7|NA|TRBV18|once
TGTGCCAGCTCACCGTCCGGGACAGCTACTAGCGGATCCTACGAGCAGTACTTC
CASSPSGTATSGSYEQYF
>TRBJ1-3|NA|TRBV2|NA
TGTGCCAGCAGTGATCAGGGTAGCATATATTTT
CASSDQGSIYF
>TRBJ2-3|NA|TRBV28|many
TGTGCCAGCAGTTTACTGGGGGGTGACCTTTATACGCAGTATTTT
CASSLLGGDLYTQYF
>TRBJ2-1|TRBD2|TRBV10-3|NA
TGTGCCATCAGCTGGACTAGCGGGGACAATGAGCAGTTCTTC
CAISWTSGDNEQFF
>TRBJ2-1|NA|TRBV9|NA
TGTGCCAGCAGCGTAGACGGGGCTTCCTACAATGAGCAGTTCTTC
CASSVDGASYNEQFF
>TRBJ2-7|NA|TRBV6-5|NA
TGTGCCAGCAGCTCAAGGGGTACGGGCTCCTACGAGCAGTACTTC
CASSSRGTGSYEQYF
>TRBJ2-3|NA|TRBV4-1|NA
TGCGCCAGCAGCCGGACGACCTCAAAAGCTACAGATACGCAGTATTTT
CASSRTTSKATDTQYF